One and the same sample provided the 10 T cell receptor beta chains below, sequenced in a study of T cell responses to AZD1222 COVID-19 vaccine (TCRdb year 2021). The time point label for this specimen denotes: baseline before first vaccination. Libraries were prepared through the immunoSEQ multiplex PCR assay. TCRdb stores this immuneACCESS table with in-frame sequences only. Part of the clones is absent; in the studies checked, under half of the shortfall reflects unresolved V genes, and no reason is known for the rest. The sample table lists some 140,000 clones, about 87% of them with a count of one. Under 2% of the sample comes from the top ten. The sequencing here drew on peripheral blood, taken on day 0 of AZD1222 vaccination. These receptors were obtained from an adult in good health.

The CDR3 coding sequence is TGTGCCAGCAGCACCACGGTCCTAGCGGGAATCTACGAGCAGTACTTC. As protein: CASSTTVLAGIYEQYF. The chain couples TRBV5-5 to TRBJ2-7; TRBD2 matches 9 bases. CDR3 length equals 16 residues. The germline V gene encodes CDR1 SGHKS and CDR2 YYEKEE (reference sequence). V lost 4 bases, J lost 3 bases, and 11 bases stayed unmatched.

The chain couples TRBV5-6 to TRBJ1-5; D may be TRBD1 (5 bases). There are 15 residues in the CDR3. Per the germline V gene, CDR1 is SGHDT and CDR2 is YYEEEE. Trimming took 4 bases from V and 7 from J, leaving 18 bases between them. CDR3 region: CASSPQGRAGQPQHF. DNA for the CDR3: TGTGCCAGCAGCCCCCAGGGCAGGGCGGGGCAGCCCCAGCATTTT.

The J gene is TRBJ2-3, the V gene TRBV7-9, with a tentative D call TRBD2 (5 bases). Germline CDR1 reads SEHNR; CDR2 reads FQNEAQ (reference sequence). The CDR3 runs to 16 residues. V lost 1 base and J lost 0, with 11 bases in between. The CDR3 here is CASSLGAGTSTDTQYF. The CDR3 nucleotides read TGTGCCAGCAGCTTAGGGGCGGGCACTAGCACAGATACGCAGTATTTT.

This rearrangement joins TRBV5-1 to TRBJ1-1, with D uncertain. There are 17 residues in the CDR3. Trimming took off 5 bases at V and 0 bases at J, with 20 bases between the two ends. Germline loops: CDR1 SGHRS, CDR2 YFSETQ. This CDR3 reads CASRLNTVGRVNTEAFF. The CDR3 coding sequence is TGCGCCAGCAGACTAAACACTGTAGGGCGGGTGAACACTGAAGCTTTCTTT.

The chain has TRBV28 and TRBJ2-7; TRBD1 matches 8 bases. Germline V gene data show CDR1 as MDHEN and CDR2 as SYDVKM. The CDR3 runs 15 residues. V was clipped by 5 bases and J by 3 bases; unmatched bases: 9. This chain's CDR3 is CASSLRQGSDYEQYF. The DNA for the CDR3 is TGTGCCAGCAGTCTCCGACAGGGGTCAGACTACGAGCAGTACTTC.

The CDR3 region has the DNA TGTGCCAGCAGCCTGGACAGAGGTGGCACTGAAGCTTTCTTT. This gives the protein CASSLDRGGTEAFF. The chain recombines TRBV7-9 with TRBJ1-1, with D perhaps matching TRBD1 (6 bases). The CDR3 spans 14 residues. The V end lost 5 bases, the J end lost 4 bases, and 14 bases lay between the germline ends. Germline-derived CDR1 and CDR2 are SEHNR and FQNEAQ (reference sequence).

The chain employs TRBV30 and TRBJ1-5, with a possible D match to TRBD1 (6 bases). CDR1 and CDR2 from the germline V gene are GTSNPN and SVGIG (reference sequence). Deletions cut 5 bases from V and 2 bases from J, with 10 bases between. The CDR3 consists of 13 residues. The CDR3 is CAWQAGGNQPQHF. Here the CDR3 DNA reads TGTGCCTGGCAAGCAGGGGGCAATCAGCCCCAGCATTTT.

In its sample, this clone was seen once. J is TRBJ1-1 and V is TRBV19; TRBD1 matches 8 bases. The CDR3 loop spans 13 amino acids. CDR1 and CDR2 (germline): LNHDA, SQIVND (reference sequence). V lost 6 bases, J lost 3 bases, and 3 bases stayed unmatched. CDR3 residues: CASRKQGDTEAFF. The CDR3 nucleotides are TGTGCCAGTAGAAAACAGGGGGACACTGAAGCTTTCTTT. The variable domain in full, completed from reference TRBV19 and TRBJ1-1, reads DGGITQSPKYLFRKEGQNVTLSCEQNLNHDAMYWYRQDPGQGLRLIYYSQIVNDFQKGDIAEGYSVSREKKESFPLTVTSAQKNPTAFYLCASRKQGDTEAFFGQGTRLTVV.

This chain links TRBV15 with TRBJ2-7; possible D gene TRBD2, 6 bases. V was pared by 5 bases and J by 1 base, with 12 bases between. Germline V gives CDR1 LNHNV, CDR2 YYDKDF (reference sequence). The CDR3 extends over 14 amino acids. The CDR3 protein is CATSSRGDSYEQYF. The CDR3 nucleotides are TGTGCCACCAGCTCACGCGGGGATTCCTACGAGCAGTACTTC.

The chain joins TRBV11-1 to TRBJ1-5, with D unclear. There are 13 residues in the CDR3. The V gene lost 1 base and the J gene lost 7 bases, with 8 bases spanning the gap. Germline values: CDR1 SGHAT, CDR2 FQDESV (reference sequence). For the CDR3, the DNA is TGTGCCAGCAGCTTAGAGGGCGGCCAGCCCCAGCATTTT. It translates to CASSLEGGQPQHF.